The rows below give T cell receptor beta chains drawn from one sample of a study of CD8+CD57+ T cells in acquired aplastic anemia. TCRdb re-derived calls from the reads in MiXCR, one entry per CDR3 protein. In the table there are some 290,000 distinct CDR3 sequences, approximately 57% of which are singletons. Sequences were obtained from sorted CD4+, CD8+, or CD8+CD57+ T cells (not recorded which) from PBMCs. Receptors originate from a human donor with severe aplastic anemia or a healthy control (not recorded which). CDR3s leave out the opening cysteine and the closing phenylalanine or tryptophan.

CDR3 protein: ASSEEVGRPQH
J gene: TRBJ1-5
CDR3 length: 11
V gene: TRBV2

CDR3 protein: ATREASTDTQY
J gene: TRBJ2-3
CDR3 length: 11
V gene: TRBV24-1

CDR3 protein: ASSLAGGLTNEKLF
J gene: TRBJ1-4
CDR3 length: 14
V gene: TRBV7-3

CDR3 protein: ASSLDGGASYEQY
J gene: TRBJ2-7
CDR3 length: 13
V gene: TRBV7-2

CDR3 protein: AISENNYGYT
J gene: TRBJ1-2
CDR3 length: 10
V gene: TRBV10-3

CDR3 protein: ASSPAKWGYTEAF
J gene: TRBJ1-1
CDR3 length: 13
V gene: TRBV28

CDR3 protein: ASSLGQGWYEQY
J gene: TRBJ2-7
CDR3 length: 12
V gene: TRBV5-1

CDR3 protein: SASGAPGLY
J gene: TRBJ2-7
CDR3 length: 9
V gene: TRBV20-1

CDR3 protein: ASSFANQETQY
J gene: TRBJ2-5
CDR3 length: 11
V gene: TRBV7-3

CDR3 protein: ASSFYFQETQH
J gene: TRBJ2-5
CDR3 length: 11
V gene: TRBV7-2

CDR3 protein: ASGRARNEQF
J gene: TRBJ2-1
CDR3 length: 10
V gene: TRBV6-6

CDR3 protein: ASLPGTGDTDYGYT
J gene: TRBJ1-2
CDR3 length: 14
V gene: TRBV5-1

CDR3 protein: SAFRRRNTEAF
J gene: TRBJ1-1
CDR3 length: 11
V gene: TRBV25-1

CDR3 protein: ASSKQGRVTGNTIY
J gene: TRBJ1-3
CDR3 length: 14
V gene: TRBV7-9

CDR3 protein: SANQGPDTQY
J gene: TRBJ2-3
CDR3 length: 10
V gene: TRBV20-1

CDR3 protein: ASSPSVGTNTEAF
J gene: TRBJ1-1
CDR3 length: 13
V gene: TRBV7-9

CDR3 protein: SASGGSGEQY
J gene: TRBJ2-7
CDR3 length: 10
V gene: TRBV20-1

CDR3 protein: ASSSTIDPTSPLH
J gene: TRBJ1-6
CDR3 length: 13
V gene: TRBV9

CDR3 protein: ATSRDQYNEQF
J gene: TRBJ2-1
CDR3 length: 11
V gene: TRBV15

CDR3 protein: ASSVSPTGSSGNTIY
J gene: TRBJ1-3
CDR3 length: 15
V gene: TRBV9

CDR3 protein: ASTNGNGYT
J gene: TRBJ1-2
CDR3 length: 9
V gene: TRBV9

CDR3 protein: ASSSGTVTDTQY
J gene: TRBJ2-3
CDR3 length: 12
V gene: TRBV2

CDR3 protein: ASETNYGYT
J gene: TRBJ1-2
CDR3 length: 9
V gene: TRBV2

CDR3 protein: ASSFTGGTNYGYT
J gene: TRBJ1-2
CDR3 length: 13
V gene: TRBV5-5

CDR3 protein: ASGEGTPWSYEQY
J gene: TRBJ2-7
CDR3 length: 13
V gene: TRBV9

CDR3 protein: ASSFFGRVNEQF
J gene: TRBJ2-1
CDR3 length: 12
V gene: TRBV11-3

CDR3 protein: ASSVTISPLH
J gene: TRBJ1-6
CDR3 length: 10
V gene: TRBV2

CDR3 protein: ASTQWGSSTDTQY
J gene: TRBJ2-3
CDR3 length: 13
V gene: TRBV7-2

CDR3 protein: ASSPSTGRETQY
J gene: TRBJ2-5
CDR3 length: 12
V gene: TRBV7-2

CDR3 protein: ASSLATDYYEQY
J gene: TRBJ2-7
CDR3 length: 12
V gene: TRBV5-1

CDR3 protein: SAYNEQF
J gene: TRBJ2-1
CDR3 length: 7
V gene: TRBV20-1

CDR3 protein: ASSSAGLAGLYEQY
J gene: TRBJ2-7
CDR3 length: 14
V gene: TRBV7-9

CDR3 protein: ASSLVGYTEAF
J gene: TRBJ1-1
CDR3 length: 11
V gene: TRBV12-3/TRBV12-4

CDR3 protein: ASSEGFGTTEAF
J gene: TRBJ1-1
CDR3 length: 12
V gene: TRBV2

CDR3 protein: ASSITWGYEQY
J gene: TRBJ2-7
CDR3 length: 11
V gene: TRBV19

CDR3 protein: ASSRVPTETQY
J gene: TRBJ2-5
CDR3 length: 11
V gene: TRBV4-3

CDR3 protein: ATSGGHSLNYGYT
J gene: TRBJ1-2
CDR3 length: 13
V gene: TRBV15

CDR3 protein: ASSVGGGFANYGYT
J gene: TRBJ1-2
CDR3 length: 14
V gene: TRBV9

CDR3 protein: ASSIDGLETQY
J gene: TRBJ2-5
CDR3 length: 11
V gene: TRBV19

CDR3 protein: ASSDQYNEQF
J gene: TRBJ2-1
CDR3 length: 10
V gene: TRBV2

CDR3 protein: SARDLSPEAF
J gene: TRBJ1-1
CDR3 length: 10
V gene: TRBV20-1

CDR3 protein: ASSLGLAGEGETQY
J gene: TRBJ2-5
CDR3 length: 14
V gene: TRBV7-3

CDR3 protein: ASSHDKQGWGNIQY
J gene: TRBJ2-4
CDR3 length: 14
V gene: TRBV3-1

CDR3 protein: ASTKRVRAEGNSPLH
J gene: TRBJ1-6
CDR3 length: 15
V gene: TRBV5-4

CDR3 protein: ASSGPGLAGHEQF
J gene: TRBJ2-1
CDR3 length: 13
V gene: TRBV9

CDR3 protein: ASSLEVGAGELF
J gene: TRBJ2-2
CDR3 length: 12
V gene: TRBV7-6

CDR3 protein: ASSFYICSARSLAGYETQY
J gene: TRBJ2-5
CDR3 length: 19
V gene: TRBV7-2

CDR3 protein: ASSAGGVQETQY
J gene: TRBJ2-5
CDR3 length: 12
V gene: TRBV6-1

CDR3 protein: ASRTGTGSGNTIY
J gene: TRBJ1-3
CDR3 length: 13
V gene: TRBV6-5

CDR3 protein: ASSFSRAETQY
J gene: TRBJ2-5
CDR3 length: 11
V gene: TRBV7-7

CDR3 protein: SATSARPTEELF
J gene: TRBJ1-4
CDR3 length: 12
V gene: TRBV20-1

CDR3 protein: ASSDGAADTQY
J gene: TRBJ2-3
CDR3 length: 11
V gene: TRBV5-1

CDR3 protein: ATSDLTITDTQY
J gene: TRBJ2-3
CDR3 length: 12
V gene: TRBV24-1

CDR3 protein: ASSFTAYEQY
J gene: TRBJ2-7
CDR3 length: 10
V gene: TRBV7-2

CDR3 protein: ASSGGGTHNQPQH
J gene: TRBJ1-5
CDR3 length: 13
V gene: TRBV5-6